This T cell receptor (beta chain) appears in the sequencing data of a study of T-cell memory formation after mild COVID-19 (dated by TCRdb to about 2021). About the full investigation: TCR sequence clusters from the two donors were found to be largely donor specific. T-cell clones expanding and contracting after mild COVID-19 in two donors were tracked by longitudinal TCRalpha and TCRbeta repertoire sequencing. Two young, previously healthy adult volunteers, one female and one male, were included in the cohort. Study-wide findings and limitations: The study covered only a couple of mild cases, and larger cohorts including severe cases with pre-infection samples were considered necessary. SARS-CoV-2 specificity was not confirmed for the second-wave clones peaking on day 37. Some responding clones were detected in pre-infection memory, suggesting pre-existing cross-reactive memory T cells joined the SARS-CoV-2 response. From day 15 to 85, contracting clones showed balanced CD4/CD8 phenotypes, whereas a second wave of clones that expanded from day 15 to 37 leaned towards CD4+. Contracting CD4+ clones turned up mainly in the CM and EM memory subsets, whereas EMRA was where CD8+ clones were enriched.

Ficoll-Paque density gradient centrifugation was the method used to isolate PBMCs. The V end gives up 1 base and the J end 10 bases, leaving 3 bases in the junction not matched to a gene. The germline V gene yields SGHTA for CDR1 and FQGNSA for CDR2. Counted from cysteine to phenylalanine, this CDR3 has 12 amino acids. Only the CDR3 part of the read is kept: 36 bases, read in frame from the first base. The sequencer was an Illumina NovaSeq 6000. TCRalpha and TCRbeta cDNA libraries were built by 5'RACE with constant-segment primers, adding sample barcodes and unique molecular identifiers. Trizol reagent was used to extract RNA from every sample. Libraries were amplified in two PCR steps, with a second sample barcode and Illumina TruSeq adapters added in the second step. Libraries were sequenced on an Illumina NovaSeq with 2 x 150 bp paired-end reads. The study's own analysis went as follows. With migec v1.2.7, reads were demultiplexed and then collapsed into UMI-guided consensus sequences. Using mixcr v2.1.11, the UMI consensuses were aligned to TRA and TRB V and J templates and assembled into clonotypes. A clonotype was counted as expanded or contracted only if both edgeR and NoisET called the change significant, with noise models trained on biological replicates. For edgeR calls, the thresholds were a false discovery rate-adjusted p below 0.01 and a log2 fold-change of 1. As an exploratory analysis of dynamics, max-normalized trajectories of the 1000 most abundant clonotypes were examined by PCA with hierarchical clustering. The CD4 or CD8 phenotype of responding clones was assigned using the separately sequenced CD4+ and CD8+ repertoires. The public reads were reprocessed in TCRdb via fastp at Q25 and MiXCR, keeping in-frame beta chains. For every CDR3 protein sequence, its rows merge into one entry that carries the most common genes and DNA. None of the V and J calls come from the authors' own analysis; TCRdb made them. This sample is represented by hundreds of thousands of distinct CDR3 sequences; about a fifth of them were singletons. The ten largest clones represent around 13% of the sample.

Turning to this clonotype: Its cognate antigen has yet to be identified. Base qualities were left out, and no much larger clone turns up one base away.

This chain is built from TRBV7-2 and TRBJ1-1; TRBD1 aligns with 7 central bases. Sequencing input: PBMCs or a T cell subset sorted from them (not recorded which). The clonotype comes from an adult woman who had mild COVID-19 (a few samples of this study predate the infection). The sample titles of this study are shuffled in the database, so cell type and time point are left out; the donor was told from shared clones. The CDR3 here reads CASSLVQGGAFF. The sequence in DNA is TGTGCCAGCAGCTTAGTTCAGGGGGGAGCTTTCTTT. Extended through the reference TRBV7-2 and TRBJ1-1 proteins, this CDR3 yields the full variable domain: GAGVSQSPSNKVTEKGKDVELRCDPISGHTALYWYRQSLGQGLEFLIYFQGNSAPDKSGLPSDRFSAERTGGSVSTLTIQRTQQEDSAVYLCASSLVQGGAFFGQGTRLTVV.